Below, one T cell receptor beta chain is given with its context. Enrolled during active infection, Seattle patients were then followed longitudinally. The data were obtained in a study of blood T cell repertoires in COVID-19. As for the study in general: PBMCs, B-cell-depleted T cells, or T cells provided the cDNA or gDNA that made up the material.

Methods used by the authors: Estimation of nucleated cell counts was performed using reference gene primer amplification. Repertoires were generated with immunoSEQ multiplex PCR, while TCRdb's copy carries only in-frame clones and drops some. The V and J calls and clone size were taken over from that table, and D and trimming were inferred from the DNA. The table shows about 180,000 clones, with around nine tenths occurring only once. The receptor was derived from a woman in her 70s with COVID-19, enrolled during active disease. Sequenced input: peripheral blood.

CDR3 region: CASSLLAGGSDTQYF. The DNA of the CDR3 is TGTGCCAGCAGCTTATTAGCGGGAGGGTCAGATACGCAGTATTTT. The chain has TRBV7-3 and TRBJ2-3; 11 positions match TRBD2. This CDR3 is 15 amino acids long. The germline CDR1 and CDR2 sequences are SGHTA and FQGTGA. Losses at the gene ends were 2 bases for V and 4 bases for J; bases not matched to a gene: 2.